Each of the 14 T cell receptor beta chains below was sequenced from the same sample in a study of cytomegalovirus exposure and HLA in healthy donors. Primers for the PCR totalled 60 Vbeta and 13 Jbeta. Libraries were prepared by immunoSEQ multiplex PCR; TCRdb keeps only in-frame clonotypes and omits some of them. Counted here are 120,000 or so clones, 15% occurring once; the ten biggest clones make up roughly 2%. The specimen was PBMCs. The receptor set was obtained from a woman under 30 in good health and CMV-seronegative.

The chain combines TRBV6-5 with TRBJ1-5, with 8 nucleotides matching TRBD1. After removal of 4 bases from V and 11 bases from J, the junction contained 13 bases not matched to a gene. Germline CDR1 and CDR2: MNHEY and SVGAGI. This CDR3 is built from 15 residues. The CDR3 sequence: CASSSGQARHGTQHF. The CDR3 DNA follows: TGTGCCAGCAGTTCGGGACAGGCTCGCCATGGGACCCAGCATTTT.

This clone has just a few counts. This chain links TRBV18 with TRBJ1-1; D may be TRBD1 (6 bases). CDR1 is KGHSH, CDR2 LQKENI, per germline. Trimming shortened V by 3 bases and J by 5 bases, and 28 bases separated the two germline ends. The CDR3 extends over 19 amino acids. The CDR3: CASSPRLFTPGGPGTEAFF. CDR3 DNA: TGTGCCAGCTCACCGAGACTTTTTACGCCGGGGGGCCCGGGGACTGAAGCTTTCTTT.

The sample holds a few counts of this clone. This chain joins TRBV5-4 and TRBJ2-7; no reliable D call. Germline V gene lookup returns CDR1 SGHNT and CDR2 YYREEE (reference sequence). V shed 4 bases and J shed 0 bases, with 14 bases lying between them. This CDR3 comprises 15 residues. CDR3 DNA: TGTGCCAGCAGCCCCAGTGGCGGAAGCTCCTACGAGCAGTACTTC. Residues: CASSPSGGSSYEQYF.

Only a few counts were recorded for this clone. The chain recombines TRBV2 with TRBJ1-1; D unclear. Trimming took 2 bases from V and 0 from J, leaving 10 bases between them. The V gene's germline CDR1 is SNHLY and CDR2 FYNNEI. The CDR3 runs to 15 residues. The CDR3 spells CASSELAGMNTEAFF. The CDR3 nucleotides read TGTGCCAGCAGTGAACTCGCTGGCATGAACACTGAAGCTTTCTTT.

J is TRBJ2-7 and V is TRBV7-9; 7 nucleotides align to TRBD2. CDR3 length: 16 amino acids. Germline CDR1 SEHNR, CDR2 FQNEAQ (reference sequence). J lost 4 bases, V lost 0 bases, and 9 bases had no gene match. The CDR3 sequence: CASSLAGSGTLYEQYF. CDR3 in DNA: TGTGCCAGCAGCTTAGCGGGGAGCGGGACGTTGTACGAGCAGTACTTC.

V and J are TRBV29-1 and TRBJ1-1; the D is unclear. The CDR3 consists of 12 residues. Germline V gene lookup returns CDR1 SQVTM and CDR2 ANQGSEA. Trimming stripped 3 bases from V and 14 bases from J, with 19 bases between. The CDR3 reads CSVERGIVGVFF. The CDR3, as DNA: TGCAGCGTTGAGCGGGGAATAGTGGGAGTGTTCTTT.

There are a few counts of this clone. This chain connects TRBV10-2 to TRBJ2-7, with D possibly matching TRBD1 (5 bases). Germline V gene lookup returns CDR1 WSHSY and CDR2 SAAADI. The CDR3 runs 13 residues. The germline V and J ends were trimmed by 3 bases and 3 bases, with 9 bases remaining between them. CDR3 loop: CASSDRVNYEQYF. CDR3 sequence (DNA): TGCGCCAGCAGTGACAGGGTTAACTACGAGCAGTACTTC.

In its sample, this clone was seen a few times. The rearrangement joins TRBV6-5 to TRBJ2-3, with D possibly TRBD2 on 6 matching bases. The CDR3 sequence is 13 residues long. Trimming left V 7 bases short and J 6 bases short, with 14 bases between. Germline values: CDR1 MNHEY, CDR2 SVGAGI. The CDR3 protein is CASTIDGGDTQYF. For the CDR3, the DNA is TGTGCCAGCACCATCGATGGGGGGGATACGCAGTATTTT.

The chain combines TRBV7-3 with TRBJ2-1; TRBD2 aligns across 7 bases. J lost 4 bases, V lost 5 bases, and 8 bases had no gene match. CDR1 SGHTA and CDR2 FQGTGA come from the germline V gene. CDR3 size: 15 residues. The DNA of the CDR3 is TGTGCCAGCAGCGGGGACTATGTCGGTTACAATGAGCAGTTCTTC. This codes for CASSGDYVGYNEQFF.

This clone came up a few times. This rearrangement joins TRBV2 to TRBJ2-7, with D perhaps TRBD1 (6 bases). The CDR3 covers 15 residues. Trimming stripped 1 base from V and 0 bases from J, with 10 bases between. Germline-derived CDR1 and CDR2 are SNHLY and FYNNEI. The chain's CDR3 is CASSEETGPSYEQYF. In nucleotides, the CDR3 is TGTGCCAGCAGTGAAGAGACAGGACCCTCCTACGAGCAGTACTTC.

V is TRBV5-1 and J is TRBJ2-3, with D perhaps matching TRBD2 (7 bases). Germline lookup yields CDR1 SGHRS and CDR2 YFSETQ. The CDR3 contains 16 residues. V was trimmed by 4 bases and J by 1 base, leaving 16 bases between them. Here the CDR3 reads CASSRGANRGTDTQYF. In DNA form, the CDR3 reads TGCGCCAGCAGCCGGGGGGCGAACAGGGGCACAGATACGCAGTATTTT.

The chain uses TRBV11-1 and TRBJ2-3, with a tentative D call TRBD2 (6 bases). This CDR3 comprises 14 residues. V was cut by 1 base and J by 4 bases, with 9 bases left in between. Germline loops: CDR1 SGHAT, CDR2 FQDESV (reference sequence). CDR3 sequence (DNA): TGTGCCAGCAGCTTAGGGACTACCTCAGATACGCAGTATTTT. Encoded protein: CASSLGTTSDTQYF.

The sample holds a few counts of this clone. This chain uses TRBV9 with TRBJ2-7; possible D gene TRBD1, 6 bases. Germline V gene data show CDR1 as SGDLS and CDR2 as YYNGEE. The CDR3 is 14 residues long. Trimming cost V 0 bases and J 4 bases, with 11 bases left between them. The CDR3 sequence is CASSVGDKSYEQYF. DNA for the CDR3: TGTGCCAGCAGCGTAGGGGACAAATCGTACGAGCAGTACTTC.

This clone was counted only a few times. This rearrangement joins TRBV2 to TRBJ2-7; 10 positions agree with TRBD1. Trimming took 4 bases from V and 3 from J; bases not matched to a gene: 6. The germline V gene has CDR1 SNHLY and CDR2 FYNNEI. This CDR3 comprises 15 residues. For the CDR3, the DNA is TGTGCCAGCAGTGGTGTGGGACAGGGGTACTACGAGCAGTACTTC. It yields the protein CASSGVGQGYYEQYF.